This T cell receptor (beta chain) comes out of a study of OX40 agonist ivuxolimab in advanced cancers. Study details: Patients enrolled in dose escalation were diagnosed with hepatocellular carcinoma, melanoma, renal cell or head and neck cancer.

Assay used: immunoSEQ multiplex PCR; TCRdb lists only in-frame clones, some missing. The sample has about 46,000 clones, 88% seen once. The CDR3 has 14 amino acids. Germline V gene sequence: CDR1 MNHNS, CDR2 SASEGT. V was pared by 6 bases and J by 7 bases, with 11 bases of the junction left unmatched. The clonotype comes from an adult with an advanced solid tumor such as melanoma, head and neck, liver or kidney cancer. The source material was CD4+ or CD8+ T cells sorted from blood, sampled in a trial of the OX40 agonist ivuxolimab. The V gene is TRBV6-1, the J gene TRBJ1-2; 7 bases line up with TRBD1. The CDR3 spells CASSWTGTYGGYTF. The CDR3 DNA is TGTGCCAGCAGCTGGACAGGTACCTACGGTGGCTACACCTTC.